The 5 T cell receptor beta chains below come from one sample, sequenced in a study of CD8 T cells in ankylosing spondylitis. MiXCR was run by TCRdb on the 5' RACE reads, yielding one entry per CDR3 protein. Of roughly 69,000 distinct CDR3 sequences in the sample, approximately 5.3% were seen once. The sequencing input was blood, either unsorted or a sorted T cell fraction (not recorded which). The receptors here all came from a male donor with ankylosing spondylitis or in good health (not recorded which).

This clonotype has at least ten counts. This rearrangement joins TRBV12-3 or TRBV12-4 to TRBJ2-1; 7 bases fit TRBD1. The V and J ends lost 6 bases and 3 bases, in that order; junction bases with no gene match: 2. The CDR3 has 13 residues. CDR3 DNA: TGTGCCAGCAGGCAGGGGGACTACAATGAGCAGTTCTTC. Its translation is CASRQGDYNEQFF.

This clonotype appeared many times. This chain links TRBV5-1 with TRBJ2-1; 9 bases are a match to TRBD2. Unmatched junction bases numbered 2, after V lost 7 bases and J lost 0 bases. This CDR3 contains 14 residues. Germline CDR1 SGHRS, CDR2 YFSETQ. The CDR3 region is CASERGDSYNEQFF. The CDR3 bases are TGCGCCAGCGAGCGGGGGGACTCCTACAATGAGCAGTTCTTC.

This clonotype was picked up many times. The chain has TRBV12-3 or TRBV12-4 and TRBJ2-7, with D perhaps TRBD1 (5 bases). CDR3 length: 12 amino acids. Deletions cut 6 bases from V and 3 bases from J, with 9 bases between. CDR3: CASRKTVYEQYF. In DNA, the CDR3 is TGTGCCAGCAGAAAGACAGTCTACGAGCAGTACTTC.

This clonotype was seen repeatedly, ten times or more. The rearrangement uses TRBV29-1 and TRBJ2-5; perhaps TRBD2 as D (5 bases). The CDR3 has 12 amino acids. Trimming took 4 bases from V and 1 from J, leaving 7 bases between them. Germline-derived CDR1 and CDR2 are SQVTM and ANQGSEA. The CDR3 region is CSVARAQETQYF. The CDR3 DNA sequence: TGCAGCGTTGCGAGGGCCCAAGAGACCCAGTACTTC. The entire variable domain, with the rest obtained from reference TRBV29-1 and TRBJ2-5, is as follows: SAVISQKPSRDICQRGTSLTIQCQVDSQVTMMFWYRQQPGQSLTLIATANQGSEATYESGFVIDKFPISRPNLTFSTLTVSNMSPEDSSIYLCSVARAQETQYFGPGTRLLVL.

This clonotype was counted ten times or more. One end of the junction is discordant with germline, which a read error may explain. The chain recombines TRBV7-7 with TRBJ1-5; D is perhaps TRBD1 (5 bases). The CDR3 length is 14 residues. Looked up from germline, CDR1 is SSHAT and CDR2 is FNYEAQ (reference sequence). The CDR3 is CASSPRQTNQPQHF. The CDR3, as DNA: TGTGCTAGCAGCCCCCGACAGACTAATCAGCCCCAGCATTTT.